The TCR beta chain under discussion was sequenced for a study of shared T cell receptors in the human thymus. Germline V gives CDR1 SGDLS, CDR2 YYNGEE. There are 19 residues in the CDR3. Trimming cost V 0 bases and J 0 bases; bases outside gene matches: 8. Libraries were prepared by immunoSEQ multiplex PCR; TCRdb keeps only in-frame clonotypes and omits some of them. Of hundreds of thousands of clones in the sample, 70% to 90% were seen once. This sample also appeared in a second study, on human thymus T cells. That report notes: Donors consisted of healthy Finnish infants (having corrective surgery for congenital heart defects). During corrective heart surgery, resections were taken, and the thymus tissue came from them. Related research found strongly overlapping thymic repertoires in unrelated individuals.

This sequence was found in a boy under two years old with a congenital heart defect. V is TRBV9 and J is TRBJ2-6; 8 bases align to TRBD1. Sequencing used thymocytes. CDR3 nucleotides: TGTGCCAGCAGCGTAGAGGTCGGGACAGGTGACTCTGGGGCCAACGTCCTGACTTTC. Translated: CASSVEVGTGDSGANVLTF. Full variable domain (missing parts from reference TRBV9 and TRBJ2-6): DSGVTQTPKHLITATGQRVTLRCSPRSGDLSVYWYQQSLDQGLQFLIQYYNGEERAKGNILERFSAQQFPDLHSELNLSSLELGDSALYFCASSVEVGTGDSGANVLTFGAGSRLTVL.